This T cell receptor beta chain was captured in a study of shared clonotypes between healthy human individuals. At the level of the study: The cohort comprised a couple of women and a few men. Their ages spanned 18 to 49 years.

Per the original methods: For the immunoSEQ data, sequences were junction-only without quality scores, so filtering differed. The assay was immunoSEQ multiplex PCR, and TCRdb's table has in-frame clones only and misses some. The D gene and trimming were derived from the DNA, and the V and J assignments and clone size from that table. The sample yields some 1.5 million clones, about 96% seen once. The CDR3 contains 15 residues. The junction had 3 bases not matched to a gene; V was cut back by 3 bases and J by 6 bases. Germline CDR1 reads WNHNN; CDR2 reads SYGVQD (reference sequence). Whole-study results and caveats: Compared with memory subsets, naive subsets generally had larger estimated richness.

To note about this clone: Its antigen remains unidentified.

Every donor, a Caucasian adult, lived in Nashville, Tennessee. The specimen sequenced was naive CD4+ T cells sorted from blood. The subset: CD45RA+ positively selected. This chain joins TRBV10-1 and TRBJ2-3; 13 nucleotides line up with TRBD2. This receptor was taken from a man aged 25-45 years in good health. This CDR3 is CASSEWTSGSDTQYF. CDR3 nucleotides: TGCGCCAGCAGTGAATGGACTAGCGGGAGTGATACGCAGTATTTT.